The 18 T cell receptor beta chains reported below all come from one sample, sequenced in a study of CD8+CD57+ T cells in acquired aplastic anemia. The patients chosen for sequencing had shown expansion of CD8+CD57+ cells (detected by flow cytometry). Genomic DNA constituted the template upon which TCR beta VDJ and CDR3 profiling was performed. TCRdb reanalysed the reads using MiXCR and keeps one entry per CDR3 protein. The repertoire holds roughly 290,000 distinct CDR3 sequences, with approximately 58% as singletons. Sequenced input: sorted CD4+, CD8+, or CD8+CD57+ T cells (not recorded which) from PBMCs. The receptors here all came from a human donor with aplastic anemia.

This clonotype occurred many times. DNA of the CDR3: TGTGCCAGCAGCCCCAATGAAAAACTGTTTTTT. Amino acid sequence: CASSPNEKLFF. This chain uses TRBV28 with TRBJ1-4; D call uncertain. CDR1 is MDHEN and CDR2 is SYDVKM in the germline V gene. V was cut by 6 bases and J by 5 bases, with 4 bases left in between. This CDR3 is 11 amino acids long.

V gene TRBV19 combines with J gene TRBJ1-4; D possibly corresponds to TRBD1 (5 bases). The V end was cut by 5 bases, the J end by 8 bases, with 18 bases between. In germline, CDR1 is LNHDA, CDR2 SQIVND (reference sequence). CDR3 length equals 15 residues. CDR3 amino acids: CASSLMTGTVEKLFF. The CDR3 DNA follows: TGTGCCAGTAGTTTAATGACCGGGACGGTAGAAAAACTGTTTTTT.

The V gene is TRBV19, the J gene TRBJ2-7; D might be TRBD1 or TRBD2, each matching 5 bases. CDR3 length equals 14 residues. Germline values: CDR1 LNHDA, CDR2 SQIVND (reference sequence). V was shortened by 10 bases and J by 3 bases, with 19 bases between the two germline ends. CDR3 sequence: CATRPGPNYYEQYF. CDR3 coding DNA: TGTGCCACCCGGCCGGGACCGAATTACTACGAGCAGTACTTC.

This rearrangement joins TRBV4-1 to TRBJ2-3; D gene ambiguous. Trimming shortened V by 3 bases and J by 6 bases, and 10 bases separated the two germline ends. The CDR3 has 13 amino acids. Germline V lookup: CDR1 MGHRA, CDR2 YSYEKL. The CDR3 coding sequence is TGCGCCAGCAGCCAGCCAAATGGGGATACGCAGTATTTT. It translates to CASSQPNGDTQYF.

In this sample, this clonotype turned up many times. The rearrangement joins TRBV7-9 to TRBJ1-5; D remains unclear. Germline V CDR1 and CDR2: SEHNR, FQNEAQ (reference sequence). V lost 3 bases, J lost 5 bases, and 8 bases lay in between. The CDR3 covers 13 residues. The chain's CDR3 is CASSFHGDQPQHF. CDR3 coding DNA: TGTGCCAGCAGCTTCCACGGGGATCAGCCCCAGCATTTT.

The table lists this clonotype with a few counts. The chain links TRBV2 to TRBJ1-1, with no clear D. The germline gives CDR1 SNHLY, CDR2 FYNNEI. This CDR3 has 12 amino acids. The V end lost 7 bases, the J end lost 3 bases, and 9 bases lay between the germline ends. The CDR3 sequence is CASTMSYTEAFF. CDR3 sequence (DNA): TGTGCCAGCACCATGAGTTACACTGAAGCTTTCTTT.

The chain uses TRBV5-6 and TRBJ2-7; 8 bases match TRBD1. CDR3 length: 15 residues. Germline values: CDR1 SGHDT, CDR2 YYEEEE. V trimming: 7 bases; J trimming: 4 bases; junction bases outside the gene matches: 13. DNA of the CDR3: TGTGCCAGCTTCTATACAGGGGGACAGGTTTACGAGCAGTACTTC. This translates into CASFYTGGQVYEQYF.

J is TRBJ1-6 and V is TRBV5-1, with 7 bases that match TRBD1. The CDR3 has 16 amino acids. Germline V gives CDR1 SGHRS, CDR2 YFSETQ. Trimming at V came to 4 bases and at J to 0 bases, leaving 4 bases not matched to a gene. DNA for the CDR3: TGCGCCAGCAGCCAGGGACAGAGCTCCTATAATTCACCCCTCCACTTT. Its protein product is CASSQGQSSYNSPLHF. The variable domain in full, completed from reference TRBV5-1 and TRBJ1-6, reads KAGVTQTPRYLIKTRGQQVTLSCSPISGHRSVSWYQQTPGQGLQFLFEYFSETQRNKGNFPGRFSGRQFSNSRSEMNVSTLELGDSALYLCASSQGQSSYNSPLHFGNGTRLTVT.

V is TRBV5-1 and J is TRBJ2-7; 8 bases map to TRBD2. With V trimmed by 4 bases and J by 2 bases, 8 bases remained unmatched. This CDR3 is built from 15 residues. Per the germline V gene, CDR1 is SGHRS and CDR2 is YFSETQ. The CDR3 spells CASSATSGETYEQYF. CDR3 in DNA: TGCGCCAGCAGCGCAACTAGCGGCGAAACCTACGAGCAGTACTTC.

This clonotype was seen just once. The chain uses TRBV11-1 and TRBJ2-2, with TRBD1 as a possible D gene (5 bases). V lost 5 bases, J lost 6 bases, and 16 bases lay in between. The germline gives CDR1 SGHAT, CDR2 FQDESV (reference sequence). This CDR3 spans 15 amino acids. The CDR3 loop is CASSRDLQAPGELFF. CDR3 coding DNA: TGTGCCAGCAGCAGAGACTTACAGGCCCCCGGGGAGCTGTTTTTT. Drawing the rest from reference TRBV11-1 and TRBJ2-2, the complete variable domain is EAEVAQSPRYKITEKSQAVAFWCDPISGHATLYWYRQILGQGPELLVQFQDESVVDDSQLPKDRFSAERLKGVDSTLKIQPAELGDSAMYLCASSRDLQAPGELFFGEGSRLTVL.

This clonotype occurred a few times. The chain couples TRBV15 to TRBJ1-1, with D possibly matching TRBD1 (5 bases). The CDR3 has 14 residues. The germline V and J ends were trimmed by 8 bases and 5 bases, with 18 bases remaining between them. CDR1 and CDR2 (germline): LNHNV, YYDKDF (reference sequence). CDR3: CATGGGVDDTEAFF. The CDR3 coding sequence is TGTGCCACCGGCGGAGGGGTTGATGATACTGAAGCTTTCTTT.

Ten or more counts support this clonotype. The rearrangement joins TRBV18 to TRBJ1-1, with unresolved D. The V gene's germline CDR1 is KGHSH and CDR2 LQKENI. Trimming took off 1 base at V and 6 bases at J, with 9 bases between the two ends. The CDR3 length is 13 residues. In DNA form, the CDR3 reads TGTGCCAGCTCACCACGGGAAGAGGCTGAAGCTTTCTTT. It encodes CASSPREEAEAFF. The full variable domain, in which reference TRBV18 and TRBJ1-1 provide the parts outside the CDR3, is NAGVMQNPRHLVRRRGQEARLRCSPMKGHSHVYWYRQLPEEGLKFMVYLQKENIIDESGMPKERFSAEFPKEGPSILRIQQVVRGDSAAYFCASSPREEAEAFFGQGTRLTVV.

About this clonotype itself: Relative to the germline gene, one junction end is altered; a read error may explain this. The chain employs TRBV7-7 and TRBJ2-2; D gene unclear. The V gene's germline CDR1 is SSHAT and CDR2 FNYEAQ (reference sequence). CDR3 length equals 16 residues. The CDR3 DNA is TGTGCTAGCAGCTTAGGACGGATGATAAACACCGGGGAGCTGTTTTTT. Translated: CASSLGRMINTGELFF.

V gene TRBV7-9 combines with J gene TRBJ2-7; D is unclear. Germline values: CDR1 SEHNR, CDR2 FQNEAQ (reference sequence). Trimming removed 4 bases from V and 2 bases from J, with 9 bases in between. This CDR3 has 13 amino acids. CDR3 in amino acids: CASSSQLTYEQYF. Here the CDR3 DNA reads TGTGCCAGCAGCTCGCAGCTTACCTACGAGCAGTACTTC.

This clonotype appeared a few times. V gene TRBV12-3 or TRBV12-4 combines with J gene TRBJ2-1; no reliable D call. The CDR3 spans 14 residues. The V end was cut by 8 bases, the J end by 7 bases, with 18 bases between. Written as DNA, the CDR3 is TGTGCCAGCGTATCGGCATCCCCCACTAATGAGCAGTTCTTC. This gives the protein CASVSASPTNEQFF.

This clonotype was picked up a small number of times. This sequence joins TRBV5-1 and TRBJ2-2; D unresolved. The V gene's germline CDR1 is SGHRS and CDR2 YFSETQ. This CDR3 is 16 amino acids long. Trimming pared 0 bases from V and 2 bases from J, leaving 11 bases between. CDR3 amino acids: CASSLAPVDNTGELFF. The CDR3 DNA reads TGCGCCAGCAGCTTGGCCCCAGTGGATAACACCGGGGAGCTGTTTTTT. The entire variable domain, with the rest obtained from reference TRBV5-1 and TRBJ2-2, is as follows: KAGVTQTPRYLIKTRGQQVTLSCSPISGHRSVSWYQQTPGQGLQFLFEYFSETQRNKGNFPGRFSGRQFSNSRSEMNVSTLELGDSALYLCASSLAPVDNTGELFFGEGSRLTVL.

J is TRBJ2-7 and V is TRBV7-2, with D maybe TRBD1 (6 bases). This CDR3 comprises 14 residues. Trimming removed 4 bases from V and 4 bases from J, with 14 bases in between. Germline V gene lookup returns CDR1 SGHTA and CDR2 FQGNSA. The CDR3 region has the DNA TGTGCCAGCAGCTCCCAGGCAGGACAGTACGAGCAGTACTTC. It is translated as CASSSQAGQYEQYF.

A note on this clonotype: Its ends do not fully match the called genes, so a read error is possible. This chain links TRBV10-3 with TRBJ2-1, with unresolved D. Germline values: CDR1 ENHRY, CDR2 SYGVKD. This CDR3 contains 12 residues. The CDR3: CASSEVATLQFF. The CDR3 DNA reads TGTGCCAGCAGTGAAGTTGCGACGTTACAGTTCTTC.